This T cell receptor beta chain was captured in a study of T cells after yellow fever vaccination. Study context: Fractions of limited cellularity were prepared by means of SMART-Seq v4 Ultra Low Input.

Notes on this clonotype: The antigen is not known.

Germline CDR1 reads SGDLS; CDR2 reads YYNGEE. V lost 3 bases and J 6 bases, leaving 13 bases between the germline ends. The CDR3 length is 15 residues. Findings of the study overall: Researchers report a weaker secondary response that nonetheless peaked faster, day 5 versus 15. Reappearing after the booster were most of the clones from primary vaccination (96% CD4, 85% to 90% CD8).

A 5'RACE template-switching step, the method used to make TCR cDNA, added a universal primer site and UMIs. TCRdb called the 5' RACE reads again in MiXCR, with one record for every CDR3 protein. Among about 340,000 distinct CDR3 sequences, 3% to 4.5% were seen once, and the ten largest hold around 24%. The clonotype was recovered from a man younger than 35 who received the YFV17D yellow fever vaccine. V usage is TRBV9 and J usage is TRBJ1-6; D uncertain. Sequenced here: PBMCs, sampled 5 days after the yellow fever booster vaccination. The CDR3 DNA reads TGTGCCAGCAGCGCCCGGGCCCAACGTAATTCACCCCTCCACTTT. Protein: CASSARAQRNSPLHF. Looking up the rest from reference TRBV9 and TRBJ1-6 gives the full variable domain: DSGVTQTPKHLITATGQRVTLRCSPRSGDLSVYWYQQSLDQGLQFLIQYYNGEERAKGNILERFSAQQFPDLHSELNLSSLELGDSALYFCASSARAQRNSPLHFGNGTRLTVT.